These 16 T cell receptor beta chains came from one sample sequenced in a study of cytomegalovirus exposure and HLA in healthy donors. The PCR employed 60 Vbeta primers together with 13 Jbeta primers. The assay was immunoSEQ multiplex PCR, and TCRdb's table has in-frame clones only and misses some. The sample includes 240,000 or so clones, roughly 82% of them seen just once. Material for sequencing was PBMCs. These receptors originate from a woman aged 35 to 49 in good health and CMV-seropositive.

This clone was recorded once. This chain uses TRBV9 with TRBJ2-5, with 8 bases identical to TRBD2. The CDR3 length is 16 residues. V was pared by 0 bases and J by 5 bases, with 9 bases of the junction left unmatched. Germline CDR1 reads SGDLS; CDR2 reads YYNGEE. The CDR3 region has the DNA TGTGCCAGCAGCGTAGCCTTAACGGGGGGGGAGGAGACCCAGTACTTC. As protein: CASSVALTGGEETQYF.

The gene calls are TRBV6-5 and TRBJ2-5, with 9 nucleotides matching TRBD2. In germline, CDR1 is MNHEY, CDR2 SVGAGI. Unmatched junction bases numbered 3, after V lost 2 bases and J lost 5 bases. The CDR3 extends over 14 amino acids. In DNA, the CDR3 is TGTGCCAGCAGTTACATCGCGGGGGGGGAGACCCAGTACTTC. Its translation is CASSYIAGGETQYF.

The CDR3 spells CASSPGEANEKLFF. DNA for the CDR3: TGTGCCAGCTCACCGGGAGAAGCTAATGAAAAACTGTTTTTT. The chain is built from TRBV18 and TRBJ1-4; D ambiguous. The CDR3 sequence is 14 residues long. With 3 bases removed from V and 3 bases from J, the gap between germline ends came to 8 bases. Germline V gene lookup returns CDR1 KGHSH and CDR2 LQKENI.

This sequence joins TRBV7-9 and TRBJ1-3; the D gene is possibly TRBD1 (5 bases). Trimming took off 4 bases at V and 0 bases at J, with 13 bases between the two ends. This CDR3 contains 16 residues. Germline V lookup: CDR1 SEHNR, CDR2 FQNEAQ (reference sequence). In DNA, the CDR3 is TGTGCCAGCAGCTGGGCCAGGGTAAACTCTGGAAACACCATATATTTT. Its translation: CASSWARVNSGNTIYF.

The J gene is TRBJ1-4, the V gene TRBV5-1; 8 bases fit TRBD1. This CDR3 comprises 15 residues. The V segment lost 1 base and the J segment 6 bases; nucleotides outside the gene matches: 5. Germline V gene lookup returns CDR1 SGHRS and CDR2 YFSETQ. CDR3 amino acids: CASSLWTGMDEKLFF. The CDR3 region has the DNA TGCGCCAGCAGCTTGTGGACAGGGATGGATGAAAAACTGTTTTTT. Supplemented by reference TRBV5-1 and TRBJ1-4, the full variable domain reads KAGVTQTPRYLIKTRGQQVTLSCSPISGHRSVSWYQQTPGQGLQFLFEYFSETQRNKGNFPGRFSGRQFSNSRSEMNVSTLELGDSALYLCASSLWTGMDEKLFFGSGTQLSVL.

The V call is TRBV4-3, the J call TRBJ2-1, with D possibly TRBD1 on 6 matching bases. This CDR3 spans 14 amino acids. Per germline, CDR1 LGHNA and CDR2 YSLEER. V lost 1 base to trimming and J lost 10 bases, with 14 bases between them. The CDR3 here is CASSQGGGREEQFF. Written as DNA, the CDR3 is TGCGCCAGCAGCCAAGGAGGGGGAAGGGAGGAGCAGTTCTTC.

A word on this clone: Other DNA sequences in the same sample also yield this CDR3. The V call is TRBV6-5, the J call TRBJ1-3, with D unclear. Trimming stripped 0 bases from V and 0 bases from J, with 6 bases between. This CDR3 region has 15 residues. Germline-derived CDR1 and CDR2 are MNHEY and SVGAGI. DNA for the CDR3: TGTGCCAGCAGTTACTCAGGGAGCTCTGGAAACACCATATATTTT. Residues: CASSYSGSSGNTIYF.

The sample holds one count of this clone. J is TRBJ1-3 and V is TRBV5-4, with D tentatively TRBD1 (5 bases). The CDR3 runs to 15 residues. Trimming removed 1 base at V and 0 bases at J, with 8 bases between. Germline V gene data show CDR1 as SGHNT and CDR2 as YYREEE (reference sequence). DNA of the CDR3: TGTGCCAGCAGCTTGCTGGGGCGCTCTGGAAACACCATATATTTT. Amino acids: CASSLLGRSGNTIYF.

V gene TRBV20-1 combines with J gene TRBJ1-1; no clear D. Looked up from germline, CDR1 is DFQATT and CDR2 is SNEGSKA (reference sequence). The CDR3 totals 11 residues. V lost 6 bases to trimming and J lost 7 bases, with 12 bases between them. CDR3 sequence (DNA): TGCAGTGCACCTCGACTTGATGAAGCTTTCTTT. Translating it yields CSAPRLDEAFF.

This sequence joins TRBV10-1 and TRBJ2-7; D is unresolved. The V and J ends lost 8 bases and 0 bases respectively, with 29 bases between them. The germline gives CDR1 WNHNN, CDR2 SYGVQD (reference sequence). The CDR3 has 19 amino acids. The CDR3 reads CASPKAKFGQPYSSYEQYF. The CDR3 DNA reads as TGCGCCAGCCCGAAGGCCAAATTTGGGCAGCCCTATAGCTCCTACGAGCAGTACTTC.

The chain is built from TRBV9 and TRBJ1-2, with 10 bases fitting TRBD1. Trimming took 0 bases from V and 13 from J; bases not matched to a gene: 12. Germline lookup yields CDR1 SGDLS and CDR2 YYNGEE. The CDR3 runs to 15 residues. CDR3 loop: CASSVDKTGGGSGTF. For the CDR3, the DNA is TGTGCCAGCAGCGTAGATAAGACAGGGGGCGGATCTGGCACCTTC.

The V and J genes are TRBV6-6 and TRBJ2-7; 9 bases agree with TRBD1. Germline assignment: CDR1 MNHNY and CDR2 SVGAGI (reference sequence). The CDR3 contains 15 residues. Trimming removed 4 bases from V and 1 base from J; junction bases left unmatched: 5. The CDR3, as DNA: TGTGCCAGCAGTTTTAAACAGGGGGCATCCTACGAGCAGTACTTC. Translation gives CASSFKQGASYEQYF.

Written as DNA, the CDR3 is TGCGCCAGCAGCTATGGACTAGCGGGGGCCTTACCCACAGATACGCAGTATTTT. Translating gives CASSYGLAGALPTDTQYF. The chain has TRBV5-1 and TRBJ2-3, with 13 bases identical to TRBD2. CDR3 length: 18 amino acids. Unmatched junction bases numbered 9, after V lost 3 bases and J lost 2 bases. The germline V gene encodes CDR1 SGHRS and CDR2 YFSETQ. The full variable domain, completed using reference TRBV5-1 and TRBJ2-3, is KAGVTQTPRYLIKTRGQQVTLSCSPISGHRSVSWYQQTPGQGLQFLFEYFSETQRNKGNFPGRFSGRQFSNSRSEMNVSTLELGDSALYLCASSYGLAGALPTDTQYFGPGTRLTVL.

V gene TRBV30 combines with J gene TRBJ2-5; TRBD1 matches at 11 bases. The DNA end lines up better with TRBJ2-7; the J call may be wrong. Germline CDR1 reads GTSNPN; CDR2 reads SVGIG (reference sequence). The CDR3 spans 12 residues. The CDR3 nucleotides read TGTGCCTGGGGGACAGGGGGTTACGAGCAGTACTTC. Its protein product is CAWGTGGYEQYF.

The V gene is TRBV6-1, the J gene TRBJ2-6; D remains unclear. This CDR3 has 16 residues. Germline V gene lookup returns CDR1 MNHNS and CDR2 SASEGT. The V and J ends lost 2 bases and 1 base respectively, with 9 bases between them. The CDR3 reads CASSEMGSSGANVLTF. The CDR3 DNA reads as TGTGCCAGCAGTGAAATGGGCTCTTCTGGGGCCAACGTCCTGACTTTC.

This rearrangement joins TRBV4-1 to TRBJ2-3, with D unresolved. Trimming took off 0 bases at V and 1 base at J, with 11 bases between the two ends. The length of the CDR3 is 16 residues. CDR1 is MGHRA, CDR2 YSYEKL, per germline. For the CDR3, the DNA is TGCGCCAGCAGCCAAGAATCCAGGAAGGGCACAGATACGCAGTATTTT. Its protein is CASSQESRKGTDTQYF.